This T cell receptor (beta chain) appears in the sequencing data of a study of glioma-infiltrating T cells. Regarding the study as a whole: Gliomas, especially low-grade, showed above-expected tissue-blood divergence; non-neoplastic patients showed below. CDR3 overlap between tissue and blood was very small.

This clonotype was counted many times. Its antigen is unknown. The iRepertoire nested amplicon-rescue multiplex PCR amplified TCR alpha and beta CDR3s from RNA. Input was roughly 100-450 ng of tissue mRNA or PBMC total RNA. TCRdb used MiXCR to reprocess the multiplex PCR reads, holding one entry per CDR3 protein. Of roughly 120,000 distinct CDR3 sequences listed, roughly 23% were seen once; the top ten hold roughly 15%. V gave up 2 bases and J gave up 7 bases, with 18 bases separating them. Germline V gene data show CDR1 as MNHEY and CDR2 as SMNVEV (reference sequence). This CDR3 comprises 15 residues.

Sequenced sample: glioma tissue, nonneoplastic brain tissue, or PBMCs (not recorded which). The chain uses TRBV27 and TRBJ2-7; D gene unclear. The receptor was derived from a human donor with low-grade glioma or glioblastoma, undergoing nonglioma brain surgery, or in good health (not recorded which). The CDR3 DNA sequence: TGTGCCAGCAGTTTAGCCCCCCCGCGGCATAAAGAGCAGTACTTC. Translated, it gives CASSLAPPRHKEQYF.